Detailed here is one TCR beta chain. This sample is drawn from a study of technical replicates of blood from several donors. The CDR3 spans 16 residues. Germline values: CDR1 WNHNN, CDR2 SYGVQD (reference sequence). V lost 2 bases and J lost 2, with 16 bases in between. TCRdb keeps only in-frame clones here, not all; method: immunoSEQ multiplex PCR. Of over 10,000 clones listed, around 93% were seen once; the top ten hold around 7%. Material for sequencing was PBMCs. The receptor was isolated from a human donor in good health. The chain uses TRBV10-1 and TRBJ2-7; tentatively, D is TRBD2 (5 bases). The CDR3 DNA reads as TGCGCCAGCAGTGAGCCGGGGATAGATCGAGCCTACGAGCAGTACTTC. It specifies CASSEPGIDRAYEQYF.